This TCR beta chain appears in the sequencing data of a study of CXCR3-negative and CXCR3-positive naive CD8 T cells (dated by TCRdb to about 2019). At the level of the whole study: In total, roughly 150 million TRB reads were obtained, or roughly 1.5 +/- 0.3 million reads per library. Data from 11 donors, pooled across two independent experiments, went into the diversity and physicochemical repertoire analyses. For the TRBV-TRBJ cluster analysis, the naive subsets came from 5 donors, while the memory cells came from 3 donors. Study-level results and caveats: Within the same donor, TRBV-TRBJ usage looked similar between naive CXCR3-negative and CXCR3-positive cells, but memory cells had distinct patterns. Freshly isolated PBMCs were used for most assays because CXCR3 expression went down partially after cryopreservation. Surface CD5, linked to self-reactivity in mice, was comparable between naive subsets; TCR interaction strength was therefore also inferred from TRB CDR3 physicochemical properties. Comparably high repertoire diversity was found in both naive subsets, whereas much lower repertoire diversity was found in memory CD8+ T cells. Compared with CXCR3-negative naive cells, CXCR3-positive naive cells had TRB CDR3s with higher hydrophobicity (lower Kidera factor 4), lower energy, and higher strength and volume indices.

Sequencing was performed on a NextSeq 550. The Human TCR Profiling Kit (MiLaboratory) was used to make UMI-labeled 5' RACE TRB cDNA libraries. The full amount of extracted RNA was used for cDNA synthesis, and the full amount of resulting cDNA was used for PCR amplification. Libraries were prepared in parallel with an identical number of PCR cycles. The original pipeline was this. With a minimum of two reads required per UMI, MIGEC and MiXCR pulled out about 52,000 +/- 9,100 unique UMI-labeled TRB cDNA molecules from each library. On average, each library contained approximately 40,000 +/- 10,000 functional in-frame TRB CDR3 nucleotide clonotypes without stop codons. After each sample was downsampled to 5000 UMI-labeled TRB molecules, VDJtools was used to calculate diversity metrics such as normalized Shannon-Wiener and Chao1. For the central five CDR3 residues, VDJtools calculated physicochemical properties weighted by clonotype size, namely interaction energy, strength, volume and Kidera factor 4. Reprocessed by TCRdb, the reads give a single entry per CDR3 protein sequence, without DNA. These V and J calls are TCRdb output, not the study's own analysis. The sample's table covers about 62,000 distinct CDR3 sequences. About 4.5% of the sample rests with the top ten.

Counted from cysteine to phenylalanine, this CDR3 has 13 amino acids. There is no recorded DNA. CDR1 and CDR2, per the germline V gene, are MNHEY and SVGEGT. Remarks on this clonotype: This receptor's antigen is unknown.

Each CD8+ T cell subset was flow-sorted in triplicate, and approximately 280,000 cells per subset were placed directly into RLT lysis buffer. To keep memory contaminants out, a stringent definition of naive CD8+ T cells was applied: CD45RO-CCR7+CD27+CD95-. Standard density gradient centrifugation was used to isolate peripheral blood mononuclear cells from buffy coats. Naive CXCR3-negative and CXCR3-positive CD8+ T cells were flow-sorted using a FACSAria III. Total RNA was extracted from sorted cells using an RNeasy Mini Kit. The sample was naive CXCR3- CD8+ T cells from blood. In the paper's terms, the cell subset or site label means: CD45RO-CCR7+CD27+CD95- naive CD8+ T cells lacking CXCR3 (TNR3-). The receptor's source is a human donor in good health. Some clones in this sample may be carry-over from other donors' samples. Rearrangement joined TRBV6-2 or TRBV6-3 to TRBJ2-2. The CDR3 is CASSDSDTGELFF.